Listed below are T cell receptor beta chains from one sample, sequenced in a study of blood T cells in healthy people across ages. One entry per CDR3 protein results from TCRdb running MiXCR on the 5' RACE reads. The table includes about 970,000 distinct CDR3 sequences, roughly half detected once. Sequenced sample: blood. These receptor sequences come from a woman in her sixties in good health. The CDR3 runs from the conserved cysteine through the conserved F or W. D genes are given only for firm matches. The size of a clone is reported for some rows only, either as once, few or many, or as a class for expanded clones.

v_gene,j_gene,abundance,d_gene,CDR3nt,CDR3aa
TRBV9,TRBJ2-7,.,.,TGTGCCAGCAGGGGTAGGCAGGAGCTCTACGAGCAGTACTTC,CASRGRQELYEQYF
TRBV5-1,TRBJ2-2,.,.,TGCGCCAGCAGCTTTGAAGTGGCCGGGGAGCTGTTTTTT,CASSFEVAGELFF
TRBV6-5,TRBJ2-3,few,TRBD2,TGTGCCAGCAGTTACTCAGCGGGGAGGCAAGATACGCAGTATTTT,CASSYSAGRQDTQYF
TRBV12-3/TRBV12-4,TRBJ2-1,.,.,TGTGCCAGCAGTTTTTTACAGAGGTCATACAATGAGCAGTTCTTC,CASSFLQRSYNEQFF
TRBV25-1,TRBJ2-7,few,TRBD1,TGTGCCAGCAACAGACAGGGGGTCTCCTACGAGCAGTACTTC,CASNRQGVSYEQYF
TRBV28,TRBJ2-3,.,.,TGTGCCAGCTCCGGCTGGCCAGGGGGCACAGATACGCAGTATTTT,CASSGWPGGTDTQYF
TRBV10-2,TRBJ2-5,once,.,TGCGCCAGCAGTGATATCCGGTTCCTCCAAGAGACCCAGTACTTC,CASSDIRFLQETQYF
TRBV28,TRBJ1-5,.,.,TGTGCCAGCAGACATGGTAGCCGTAGCAATCAGCCCCAGCATTTT,CASRHGSRSNQPQHF
TRBV29-1,TRBJ2-7,few,.,TGCAGCGTTGAAGGGGAGGACTACGAGCAGTACTTC,CSVEGEDYEQYF
TRBV6-5,TRBJ2-1,once,.,TGTGCCAGCAGTTACTCCGCTAGCGCCTACAATGAGCAGTTCTTC,CASSYSASAYNEQFF
TRBV28,TRBJ2-4,.,.,TGTGCCAGCAGGGACAAAAACATTCAGTACTTC,CASRDKNIQYF
TRBV11-2,TRBJ1-1,few,TRBD1,TGTGCCAGCAGCCCACAGGGGAAGGAAGCTTTCTTT,CASSPQGKEAFF
TRBV5-5,TRBJ2-7,.,.,TGTGCCAGCAGCTTGGTGGGTGCAGGGTCGTGGGAGCAGTACTTC,CASSLVGAGSWEQYF
TRBV5-1,TRBJ2-1,.,.,TGCGCCAGCAGTTCGTGGGAGCCCGAGACGCGCAAGCAGTTCTTC,CASSSWEPETRKQFF
TRBV5-1,TRBJ2-7,.,.,TGCGCCAGCAGCTTGGCCATCGACGAGCAGTACTTC,CASSLAIDEQYF
TRBV7-2,TRBJ2-3,few,.,TGTGCCAGCAGCTGGAACCAACAGGGTACTACGCAGTATTTT,CASSWNQQGTTQYF
TRBV5-1,TRBJ2-1,.,.,TGCGCCAGCAGCTCGGCTAGCCCATACAATGAGCAGTTCTTC,CASSSASPYNEQFF
TRBV6-6,TRBJ2-3,.,TRBD2,TGTGCCAGCAGTTTGGCGGGAGGGTCTGAGGATACGCAGTATTTT,CASSLAGGSEDTQYF
TRBV12-3/TRBV12-4,TRBJ2-7,.,.,TGTGCCAGCAGTAACGGACGGACCCTTTCCTACGAGCAGTACTTC,CASSNGRTLSYEQYF
TRBV6-2/TRBV6-3,TRBJ1-1,.,.,TGTGCCAGCAGCCGGGACGGCTTTGAAGCTTTCTTT,CASSRDGFEAFF
TRBV6-5,TRBJ2-6,.,.,TGTGCCAGCAGTTACGGGTGGCGACCCTCTGGGGCCAACGTCCTGACTTTC,CASSYGWRPSGANVLTF
TRBV5-1,TRBJ1-2,few,.,TGCGCCAGCAGCTTGGTTTCGGACAGTCTCTATGGCTACACCTTC,CASSLVSDSLYGYTF
TRBV3-1,TRBJ2-3,.,TRBD2,TGTGCCAGCAGAAGCGGGATGGATACGCAGTATTTT,CASRSGMDTQYF
TRBV6-5,TRBJ1-1,once,.,TGTGCCAGCAGTTACTATGGGCTGGCGGGCACTGAAGCTTTCTTT,CASSYYGLAGTEAFF
TRBV11-2,TRBJ2-1,.,TRBD2,TGTGCCAGCAGCTCACGACCTAGCGGGAACTACAATGAGCAGTTCTTC,CASSSRPSGNYNEQFF
TRBV13,TRBJ2-3,.,.,TGTGCCAGCAGCTTTACACGGGATACGCAGTATTTT,CASSFTRDTQYF
TRBV7-9,TRBJ1-2,.,.,TGTGCCAGCGGTAGACGGAACCTGGACTATGGCTACACCTTC,CASGRRNLDYGYTF
TRBV7-2,TRBJ2-6,few,TRBD2,TGTGCCAGCAGTTGGCGGTGGCTAGCGGGTGCAACGTCTGGGGCCAACGTCCTGACTTTC,CASSWRWLAGATSGANVLTF
TRBV4-1,TRBJ2-7,once,TRBD1,TGCGCCAGCAGCCACCCCGCAGGGGGGCAGTACTTC,CASSHPAGGQYF
TRBV5-6,TRBJ2-7,.,TRBD1,TGTGCCAGCAGCTTGCTGAGACAGGGGGCGGAGGAGCAGTACTTC,CASSLLRQGAEEQYF
TRBV5-1,TRBJ2-6,.,.,TGCGCCAGCAGCTGGGACTGGAGCTCTGGGGCCAACGTCCTGACTTTC,CASSWDWSSGANVLTF
TRBV6-5,TRBJ2-5,.,.,TGTGCCAGCAGCGGCCGGCTAGAGACCCAGTACTTC,CASSGRLETQYF
TRBV9,TRBJ2-5,.,.,TGTGCCAGCAGCGTAACGGTGAACTCCTACAATGAGCAGTACTTC,CASSVTVNSYNEQYF
TRBV4-1,TRBJ2-4,.,TRBD1,TGCGCCAGCAGCCAACCGACAGGGGAGGAAAACATTCAGTACTTC,CASSQPTGEENIQYF
TRBV6-5,TRBJ2-3,.,.,TGTGCCAGCAGTTACTTTGGGACCGACACAGATACGCAGTATTTT,CASSYFGTDTDTQYF